Presented here are 8 T cell receptor beta chains from one specimen sequenced in a study of cytomegalovirus exposure and HLA in healthy donors. The PCR made use of 60 Vbeta and 13 Jbeta primers. Clones were sequenced by immunoSEQ multiplex PCR, and TCRdb holds only the in-frame ones, with some missing. Of roughly 110,000 clones listed, roughly 80% were seen once; the top ten hold 2% to 2.5%. Sequenced material: PBMCs. These receptors were collected from a man between 25 and 39 years old in good health and CMV-seronegative.

The chain employs TRBV18 and TRBJ1-1; TRBD1 matches 8 bases. Per the germline V gene, CDR1 is KGHSH and CDR2 is LQKENI. The V segment lost 6 bases and the J segment 5 bases; nucleotides outside the gene matches: 8. The CDR3 covers 14 residues. CDR3 sequence: CASSDTGGRTEAFF. CDR3 coding DNA: TGTGCCAGCTCGGACACAGGGGGTCGGACTGAAGCTTTCTTT. The full variable domain, rest sourced from reference TRBV18 and TRBJ1-1, is NAGVMQNPRHLVRRRGQEARLRCSPMKGHSHVYWYRQLPEEGLKFMVYLQKENIIDESGMPKERFSAEFPKEGPSILRIQQVVRGDSAAYFCASSDTGGRTEAFFGQGTRLTVV.

This rearrangement joins TRBV29-1 to TRBJ1-2; 8 bases map to TRBD1. V gave up 4 bases and J gave up 1 base; unmatched junction bases: 5. CDR3 length: 14 amino acids. Germline CDR1 SQVTM, CDR2 ANQGSEA. CDR3 coding DNA: TGCAGCGTTGCCCGCAGGGGGCTTAACTATGGCTACACCTTC. As protein: CSVARRGLNYGYTF.

The chain links TRBV9 to TRBJ1-2, with 8 bases matching TRBD1. The CDR3 totals 17 residues. Germline V lookup: CDR1 SGDLS, CDR2 YYNGEE. Trimming cost V 0 bases and J 1 base; bases outside gene matches: 8. CDR3 sequence (DNA): TGTGCCAGCAGCGTAGGGCAGGGGGCCCGCAGTAACTATGGCTACACCTTC. Translating it yields CASSVGQGARSNYGYTF. Looking up the rest from reference TRBV9 and TRBJ1-2 gives the full variable domain: DSGVTQTPKHLITATGQRVTLRCSPRSGDLSVYWYQQSLDQGLQFLIQYYNGEERAKGNILERFSAQQFPDLHSELNLSSLELGDSALYFCASSVGQGARSNYGYTFGSGTRLTVV.

The gene calls are TRBV27 and TRBJ2-7; TRBD2 matches at 8 bases. V gave up 4 bases and J gave up 3 bases; unmatched junction bases: 5. The CDR3 contains 14 residues. The germline CDR1 and CDR2 sequences are MNHEY and SMNVEV (reference sequence). CDR3 region: CASSSLAGNYEQYF. The CDR3 DNA is TGTGCCAGCAGTTCCTTAGCGGGGAACTACGAGCAGTACTTC.

This clone appeared a single time. The chain joins TRBV4-1 to TRBJ2-7, with 9 positions matching TRBD1. The V gene's germline CDR1 is MGHRA and CDR2 YSYEKL. With V trimmed by 4 bases and J by 7 bases, 11 bases remained unmatched. There are 15 residues in the CDR3. The CDR3: CASSRPGTGIREQYF. The DNA of the CDR3 is TGCGCCAGCAGCCGCCCTGGGACAGGGATTAGGGAGCAGTACTTC.

V and J are TRBV29-1 and TRBJ2-7, with D tentatively TRBD2 (6 bases). Germline V gene sequence: CDR1 SQVTM, CDR2 ANQGSEA. Trimming left V 2 bases short and J 3 bases short, with 17 bases between. This CDR3 is built from 15 residues. CDR3 DNA sequence: TGCAGCGTTGAATTGGAGCCGGGAGTTAGCTACGAGCAGTACTTC. Translating it yields CSVELEPGVSYEQYF.

In its sample, this clone was seen once. This chain connects TRBV6-1 to TRBJ2-7, with D possibly TRBD2 on 6 matching bases. V was pared by 10 bases and J by 1 base, with 14 bases between. The germline CDR1 and CDR2 sequences are MNHNS and SASEGT. This CDR3 is built from 13 residues. The CDR3 protein is CATKLGGSYEQYF. The DNA of the CDR3 is TGTGCCACCAAACTGGGGGGATCCTACGAGCAGTACTTC.

The gene calls are TRBV6-1 and TRBJ2-7, with TRBD2 as a possible D gene (6 bases). Germline V gene lookup returns CDR1 MNHNS and CDR2 SASEGT. Between the trimmed V and J ends, which lost 3 bases and 6 bases, there was a span of 15 bases. The CDR3 totals 14 residues. Here the CDR3 reads CASSESGSVVEQYF. CDR3 DNA: TGTGCCAGCAGTGAGTCCGGGAGCGTCGTCGAGCAGTACTTC.